The next 31 T cell receptor beta chains were all read from a single sample in a study of post-analysis software for immune sequencing data. Regarding the study as a whole: Patients used a handful of TRBV segments, including TRBV5-6, TRBV5-1 and TRBV20-1, more often than controls.

TCR beta libraries were prepared from cDNA with unique molecular identifiers. Using its own MiXCR run on the PCR reads, TCRdb lists one record per CDR3 protein. The sample holds hundreds of thousands of distinct CDR3 sequences, roughly 30% seen once. Their antigens are not known. The sequenced material came from blood. The receptors come from a girl aged 10-17 years with multiple sclerosis.

The genes are TRBV20-1 and TRBJ1-2; D remains unclear. CDR3 length: 12 amino acids. Trimming removed 1 base from V and 8 bases from J, with 11 bases in between. Germline CDR1 is DFQATT and CDR2 is SNEGSKA (reference sequence). CDR3 region: CSARAPPRGYTF. The CDR3, as DNA: TGCAGTGCTAGAGCCCCCCCCCGGGGCTACACCTTC.

The V and J genes are TRBV7-2 and TRBJ2-1; the match to TRBD1 covers 9 bases. V lost 4 bases and J lost 1; bases outside the gene matches: 5. The germline gives CDR1 SGHTA, CDR2 FQGNSA. This CDR3 has 16 amino acids. CDR3 sequence reads: CASSSTGGASYNEQFF. DNA for the CDR3: TGTGCCAGCAGCTCTACAGGGGGCGCGTCCTACAATGAGCAGTTCTTC. Full variable domain (remainder filled in from reference TRBV7-2 and TRBJ2-1): GAGVSQSPSNKVTEKGKDVELRCDPISGHTALYWYRQSLGQGLEFLIYFQGNSAPDKSGLPSDRFSAERTGGSVSTLTIQRTQQEDSAVYLCASSSTGGASYNEQFFGPGTRLTVL.

V is TRBV5-1 and J is TRBJ2-1; 8 bases agree with TRBD2. The CDR3 is 13 residues long. Germline V gene data show CDR1 as SGHRS and CDR2 as YFSETQ. V lost 7 bases, J lost 5 bases, and 5 bases stayed unmatched. CDR3 sequence (DNA): TGCGCCAGCTGGGAGCGGGGGAACAATGAGCAGTTCTTC. Its protein product is CASWERGNNEQFF.

The chain is built from TRBV7-2 and TRBJ2-5, with D perhaps matching TRBD2 (6 bases). CDR1 is SGHTA and CDR2 is FQGNSA in the germline V gene. Trimming removed 3 bases from V and 2 bases from J, with 10 bases in between. The CDR3 extends over 14 amino acids. The chain's CDR3 is CASSFVREQETQYF. Written as DNA, the CDR3 is TGTGCCAGCAGCTTTGTCCGGGAGCAAGAGACCCAGTACTTC.

This clonotype appeared a few times. V gene TRBV27 combines with J gene TRBJ2-7; TRBD1 aligns across 9 bases. Germline V lookup: CDR1 MNHEY, CDR2 SMNVEV (reference sequence). The CDR3 has 16 residues. V gave up 5 bases and J gave up 1 base; unmatched junction bases: 9. CDR3 nucleotide sequence: TGTGCCAGCAGTAAAATCGGGACAGGGTATTCCTACGAGCAGTACTTC. Protein sequence: CASSKIGTGYSYEQYF.

The chain recombines TRBV4-1 with TRBJ1-2; 7 nucleotides line up with TRBD1. The CDR3 spans 15 residues. CDR1 MGHRA and CDR2 YSYEKL come from the germline V gene. Trimming at V came to 1 base and at J to 4 bases, leaving 6 bases not matched to a gene. CDR3 loop: CASSQAGGTSYGYTF. In DNA, the CDR3 is TGCGCCAGCAGCCAAGCAGGGGGAACCAGCTATGGCTACACCTTC.

This clonotype was found many times. CDR3 sequence reads: CASSSLGVPSYTF. As DNA, the CDR3 is TGTGCCAGCAGTTCCCTAGGGGTCCCGAGCTACACCTTC. V usage is TRBV12-3 or TRBV12-4 and J usage is TRBJ1-2; tentatively, D is TRBD1 (5 bases). CDR3 length: 13 amino acids. V was cut by 4 bases and J by 9 bases, with 15 bases left in between.

The chain employs TRBV15 and TRBJ1-1, with D perhaps TRBD1 (6 bases). Germline V gene lookup returns CDR1 LNHNV and CDR2 YYDKDF (reference sequence). CDR3 length: 15 residues. Trimming removed 5 bases at V and 1 base at J, with 14 bases between. The CDR3 is CATSGSRGGNTEAFF. CDR3 coding DNA: TGTGCCACCAGCGGGAGCAGAGGGGGGAACACTGAAGCTTTCTTT.

CDR3 sequence reads: CASSQATAGQPQHF. The CDR3 DNA sequence: TGTGCCAGCAGCCAAGCCACCGCGGGGCAGCCCCAGCATTTT. The J gene is TRBJ1-5, the V gene TRBV4-2, with no clear D. This CDR3 has 14 residues. Trimming removed 1 base from V and 7 bases from J, with 11 bases in between. CDR1 and CDR2 from the germline V gene are LGHNA and YNFKEQ.

The V and J genes are TRBV20-1 and TRBJ1-5, with D perhaps TRBD1 (5 bases). Germline-derived CDR1 and CDR2 are DFQATT and SNEGSKA (reference sequence). The length of the CDR3 is 17 residues. Trimming shortened V by 0 bases and J by 7 bases, and 22 bases separated the two germline ends. This CDR3 reads CSARDLNRPSVGQPQHF. The CDR3 coding sequence is TGCAGTGCTAGAGACCTAAACAGGCCCTCCGTCGGGCAGCCCCAGCATTTT.

The chain combines TRBV11-2 with TRBJ2-1; 8 nucleotides agree with TRBD2. The CDR3 is 13 amino acids. Germline loops: CDR1 SGHAT, CDR2 FQNNGV. The junction had 9 bases not matched to a gene; V was cut back by 5 bases and J by 12 bases. CDR3 loop: CASSKERGTGQFF. The CDR3 DNA is TGTGCCAGCAGCAAAGAGCGGGGGACGGGGCAGTTCTTC.

This clonotype was found many times. The chain employs TRBV6-6 and TRBJ2-3; D ambiguous. The CDR3 spans 14 residues. With 4 bases removed from V and 0 bases from J, the gap between germline ends came to 8 bases. Germline CDR1 MNHNY, CDR2 SVGAGI (reference sequence). CDR3 residues: CASSLASSTDTQYF. The CDR3 DNA reads as TGTGCCAGCAGTTTAGCCAGTAGCACAGATACGCAGTATTTT.

The chain recombines TRBV25-1 with TRBJ1-5, with 7 bases lining up with TRBD1. CDR3 size: 14 residues. Germline CDR1 is MGHDK and CDR2 is SYGVNS. With 4 bases clipped from V and 3 bases from J, the junction kept 3 bases outside the gene matches. The CDR3 region has the DNA TGTGCCAGCAGTGGACAGGGTCACAATCAGCCCCAGCATTTT. This encodes CASSGQGHNQPQHF.

This clonotype appeared a few times. This chain uses TRBV9 with TRBJ2-5; 8 bases are a match to TRBD2. The CDR3 has 16 amino acids. V trimming: 2 bases; J trimming: 1 base; junction bases outside the gene matches: 7. Germline CDR1 SGDLS, CDR2 YYNGEE. In DNA form, the CDR3 reads TGTGCCAGCAGCGTTAGCCTTCGGGAGGGCCAAGAGACCCAGTACTTC. It specifies CASSVSLREGQETQYF.

CDR3: CSASLPGSGFRETQYF. DNA of the CDR3: TGCAGTGCTAGTCTACCCGGGAGCGGATTTCGAGAGACCCAGTACTTC. V and J are TRBV20-1 and TRBJ2-7; D may be TRBD2 (6 bases). The J call is uncertain, as TRBJ2-5 better fits the DNA end. Germline V gene lookup returns CDR1 DFQATT and CDR2 SNEGSKA (reference sequence). CDR3 length equals 16 residues.

This clonotype came up a few times. V and J are TRBV18 and TRBJ2-2, with TRBD2 matching 7 bases. Germline V gene data show CDR1 as KGHSH and CDR2 as LQKENI. Trimming took 0 bases from V and 8 from J; bases not matched to a gene: 6. The CDR3 length is 15 residues. CDR3 residues: CASSPPSAGEGELFF. The CDR3 nucleotides read TGTGCCAGCTCACCACCGTCGGCGGGGGAAGGGGAGCTGTTTTTT.

In its sample, this clonotype was seen a few times. The chain combines TRBV6-2 or TRBV6-3 with TRBJ2-2; possible D gene TRBD1, 5 bases. V was cut by 5 bases and J by 0 bases, with 13 bases left in between. Germline V lookup: CDR1 MNHEY, CDR2 SVGEGT. The CDR3 runs to 16 residues. The CDR3 bases are TGTGCCAGCAGTCCCCCCTTAGGGGCGAACACCGGGGAGCTGTTTTTT. Its protein is CASSPPLGANTGELFF.

The CDR3 is CASSFGSGGGDETQFF. CDR3 nucleotide sequence: TGTGCCAGCAGCTTTGGGTCGGGGGGTGGGGACGAGACCCAGTTCTTC. J is TRBJ2-1 and V is TRBV5-5; TRBD2 agrees at 7 bases. The V gene end was trimmed by 2 bases and the J gene end by 13 bases; junction bases not matched to a gene: 18. This CDR3 contains 16 residues. Germline CDR1 reads SGHKS; CDR2 reads YYEKEE (reference sequence).

This clonotype was seen a few times. The genes are TRBV29-1 and TRBJ2-1; 8 bases agree with TRBD2. J was trimmed by 3 bases and V by 1 base; bases with no gene match: 11. Germline lookup yields CDR1 SQVTM and CDR2 ANQGSEA. The CDR3 is 17 residues long. The CDR3 loop is CSVEGGLKRGSYNEQFF. CDR3 coding DNA: TGCAGCGTTGAAGGGGGTCTGAAGCGGGGGAGCTACAATGAGCAGTTCTTC.

The rearrangement joins TRBV11-2 to TRBJ1-6; the D gene is possibly TRBD1 (6 bases). V lost 8 bases and J 7 bases, leaving 15 bases between the germline ends. The CDR3 is 14 amino acids. CDR1 is SGHAT, CDR2 FQNNGV, per germline. CDR3 nucleotide sequence: TGTGCCAGCGGATTGGGGGCCGGGAATTCACCCCTCCACTTT. As protein: CASGLGAGNSPLHF.

This clonotype has just a few counts. The chain employs TRBV7-9 and TRBJ2-7, with D unclear. CDR3 length equals 16 residues. Germline V CDR1 and CDR2: SEHNR, FQNEAQ (reference sequence). The germline V and J ends were trimmed by 4 bases and 1 base, with 17 bases remaining between them. The CDR3 nucleotides read TGTGCCAGCAGCTCCCCCGGGTCTCAGGTTTCCTACGAGCAGTACTTC. Translated, it gives CASSSPGSQVSYEQYF.

This clonotype was counted between two and nine times. The J gene is TRBJ2-5, the V gene TRBV7-6; TRBD1 is a possible D gene (6 bases). Per germline, CDR1 SGHVS and CDR2 FNYEAQ. V was clipped by 3 bases and J by 1 base, with 15 bases between them. The length of the CDR3 is 16 residues. The CDR3 here is CASSLTGRGPQETQYF. Here the CDR3 DNA reads TGTGCCAGCAGCTTGACAGGTCGTGGACCCCAAGAGACCCAGTACTTC.

The chain uses TRBV3-1 and TRBJ2-1, with D possibly TRBD1 on 6 matching bases. V was pared by 1 base and J by 5 bases, with 21 bases between. The CDR3 is made up of 18 amino acids. Germline V CDR1 and CDR2: LGHDT, YNNKEL (reference sequence). CDR3 amino acids: CASSQGRPRTAANNEQFF. CDR3 nucleotides: TGTGCCAGCAGCCAAGGCCGGCCGAGGACAGCGGCCAACAATGAGCAGTTCTTC.

This clonotype has a single count. This chain connects TRBV5-5 to TRBJ2-5; TRBD2 is a possible D gene (5 bases). Between the trimmed V and J ends, which lost 5 bases and 5 bases, there was a span of 16 bases. The CDR3 runs 14 residues. Germline CDR1 and CDR2: SGHKS and YYEKEE (reference sequence). DNA of the CDR3: TGTGCCAGCAGTCCCACCAGTCGGAGGGAGACCCAGTACTTC. Translated, it gives CASSPTSRRETQYF. The whole variable domain, filled in from reference TRBV5-5 and TRBJ2-5, reads DAGVTQSPTHLIKTRGQQVTLRCSPISGHKSVSWYQQVLGQGPQFIFQYYEKEERGRGNFPDRFSARQFPNYSSELNVNALLLGDSALYLCASSPTSRRETQYFGPGTRLLVL.

This clonotype has a handful of counts. The V call is TRBV6-6, the J call TRBJ1-6; D remains unclear. The CDR3 spans 15 residues. Germline CDR1 and CDR2: MNHNY and SVGAGI (reference sequence). Trimming stripped 8 bases from V and 16 bases from J, with 27 bases between. Written as DNA, the CDR3 is TGTGCCAGCGGATCCCAAAGGGCGGGAGAGCGATATCTCCACTTT. It is translated as CASGSQRAGERYLHF.

This clonotype was seen a handful of times. At one of its ends the junction is not consistent with the germline gene, which may arise from a read error. The rearrangement uses TRBV27 and TRBJ1-5, with D possibly TRBD1 on 6 matching bases. This CDR3 comprises 15 residues. The germline V gene has CDR1 MNHEY and CDR2 SMNVEV (reference sequence). CDR3: CASSQGGYSDQPQHF. CDR3 DNA sequence: TGTGCCAGCAGTCAAGGGGGGTATAGCGATCAGCCCCAGCATTTT.

This clonotype was found a few times. The chain combines TRBV2 with TRBJ2-3, with D hard to call. In germline, CDR1 is SNHLY, CDR2 FYNNEI. V was trimmed by 7 bases and J by 2 bases, leaving 16 bases between them. CDR3 size: 15 residues. This CDR3 is CASNRVNSPTDTQYF. The CDR3 nucleotides read TGTGCCAGCAATCGGGTTAACTCTCCCACAGATACGCAGTATTTT.

The CDR3 loop reads CASSLTAGGETQYF. In DNA form, the CDR3 reads TGTGCCAGCTCCCTTACGGCGGGGGGAGAGACCCAGTACTTC. The chain carries TRBV18 and TRBJ2-5, with 8 nucleotides matching TRBD2. CDR3 length: 14 residues. Germline-derived CDR1 and CDR2 are KGHSH and LQKENI. The J segment lost 4 bases and the V segment lost 6 bases, leaving 7 bases of the junction unmatched.

This clonotype appeared a few times. V gene TRBV6-6 combines with J gene TRBJ2-3; weak D call: TRBD2 (5 bases). Germline assignment: CDR1 MNHNY and CDR2 SVGAGI (reference sequence). There are 12 residues in the CDR3. V was pared by 7 bases and J by 6 bases, with 11 bases between. In nucleotides, the CDR3 is TGTGCCAGCACCCCCGGACTGGATACGCAGTATTTT. Translated, it gives CASTPGLDTQYF.

This chain uses TRBV27 with TRBJ2-1, with D perhaps being TRBD1 or TRBD2 (5 bases each). Germline CDR1 is MNHEY and CDR2 is SMNVEV (reference sequence). V lost 2 bases and J lost 6, with 14 bases in between. The CDR3 runs to 15 residues. CDR3: CASSLGTPSCNEQFF. The DNA for the CDR3 is TGTGCCAGCAGTTTAGGGACCCCATCATGCAATGAGCAGTTCTTC.

This clonotype was found a few times. The V gene is TRBV10-3, the J gene TRBJ2-1; D remains unclear. The CDR3 extends over 16 amino acids. Germline V gene data show CDR1 as ENHRY and CDR2 as SYGVKD. Trimming removed 0 bases at V and 2 bases at J, with 11 bases between. The CDR3 loop reads CAISESRPQAYNEQFF. The DNA for the CDR3 is TGTGCCATCAGTGAGTCCCGACCCCAGGCCTACAATGAGCAGTTCTTC.